Listed here are 29 T cell receptor beta chains from one sample, sequenced in a study of blood T cell repertoires in COVID-19. Profiling relied on immunoSEQ multiplex PCR, and the TCRdb table lists in-frame clones only, not all of them. The repertoire includes tens of thousands of clones, over 75% of them detected once, and approximately 6.2% sits in the top ten. Sequencing was performed on peripheral blood. The receptors were sampled from a middle-aged man with acute or convalescent COVID-19.

The gene calls are TRBV12-3 or TRBV12-4 and TRBJ1-4; D call uncertain. V dropped 5 bases and J dropped 8 bases, with 6 bases sitting between them. The CDR3 spans 11 residues. DNA of the CDR3: TGTGCCAGCAGTAAACAGGAAAAACTGTTTTTT. Translating it yields CASSKQEKLFF.

This chain uses TRBV5-1 with TRBJ1-2; possibly TRBD1 for D (5 bases). The CDR3 has 15 amino acids. Looked up from germline, CDR1 is SGHRS and CDR2 is YFSETQ. V dropped 0 bases and J dropped 8 bases, with 17 bases sitting between them. The CDR3 DNA sequence: TGCGCCAGCAGCTTGGCGGGGGGGTCCTCTGGCGGCTACACCTTC. Translating gives CASSLAGGSSGGYTF.

The chain couples TRBV7-2 to TRBJ2-7; TRBD1 is a possible D gene (6 bases). Germline CDR1 and CDR2: SGHTA and FQGNSA. V was shortened by 1 base and J by 5 bases, with 9 bases between the two germline ends. This CDR3 comprises 13 residues. The CDR3 region has the DNA TGTGCCAGCAGCTTAGAACAGGGCCACGAGCAGTACTTC. Translating gives CASSLEQGHEQYF.

This rearrangement joins TRBV6-2 or TRBV6-3 to TRBJ2-3; 10 nucleotides align to TRBD2. The CDR3 is 16 residues long. Trimming cost V 6 bases and J 1 base; bases outside gene matches: 7. Germline V gene lookup returns CDR1 MNHEY and CDR2 SVGEGT. Here the CDR3 reads CASSPTAGGGTDTQYF. The CDR3 DNA follows: TGTGCCAGCAGCCCCACAGCGGGAGGGGGCACAGATACGCAGTATTTT.

The chain recombines TRBV7-2 with TRBJ2-1; possibly TRBD1 for D (5 bases). The CDR3 covers 17 residues. CDR1 SGHTA and CDR2 FQGNSA come from the germline V gene. Trimming removed 5 bases at V and 2 bases at J, with 19 bases between. CDR3 region: CASSPWGGTGPYNEQFF. The DNA of the CDR3 is TGTGCCAGCAGCCCCTGGGGTGGAACAGGCCCCTACAATGAGCAGTTCTTC.

This rearrangement joins TRBV12-3 or TRBV12-4 to TRBJ2-1; unclear D gene. Between the trimmed V and J ends, which lost 5 bases and 10 bases, there was a span of 12 bases. This CDR3 comprises 12 residues. Here the CDR3 DNA reads TGTGCCAGCAGTCCCCAGTTTTCGGAGCAGTTCTTC. It is translated as CASSPQFSEQFF.

The V call is TRBV5-1, the J call TRBJ1-5; 7 positions agree with TRBD1. V dropped 0 bases and J dropped 3; count of bases not matched to a gene: 6. There are 16 residues in the CDR3. CDR1 is SGHRS, CDR2 YFSETQ, per germline. CDR3 nucleotide sequence: TGCGCCAGCAGCTTGGTAGGAGGGGGCAACAATCAGCCCCAGCATTTT. It codes for CASSLVGGGNNQPQHF.

The genes are TRBV6-6 and TRBJ1-1, with D possibly being TRBD1 (5 bases). The CDR3 runs 14 residues. Germline CDR1 is MNHNY and CDR2 is SVGAGI (reference sequence). The V and J ends lost 10 bases and 3 bases respectively, with 18 bases between them. Written as DNA, the CDR3 is TGTGCCACCCGGAGGGGCAGGTTGGACACTGAAGCTTTCTTT. As protein: CATRRGRLDTEAFF.

The chain links TRBV3-1 (or the pseudogene TRBV3-2) to TRBJ1-2, with D possibly being TRBD1 (5 bases). The CDR3 spans 14 residues. The ends were cut back, 2 bases at V and 4 bases at J, with 11 bases in the middle. Germline CDR1 is LGHDT and CDR2 is YNNKEL (reference sequence). The CDR3: CASSQNGGGYGYTF. CDR3 nucleotides: TGTGCCAGCAGCCAAAATGGGGGAGGCTATGGCTACACCTTC.

The chain links TRBV5-5 to TRBJ2-7; D remains unclear. V was pared by 2 bases and J by 4 bases, with 13 bases between. This CDR3 is 14 amino acids long. Germline CDR1 reads SGHKS; CDR2 reads YYEKEE (reference sequence). Here the CDR3 reads CASSLASKPYEQYF. CDR3 sequence (DNA): TGTGCCAGCAGCTTAGCAAGCAAACCTTACGAGCAGTACTTC.

For this clone: One junction end disagrees with the germline gene, perhaps due to a read error. The chain employs TRBV5-1 and TRBJ2-3; a possible D gene is TRBD2 (6 bases). The CDR3 length is 15 residues. The V gene's germline CDR1 is SGHRS and CDR2 YFSETQ. CDR3 sequence reads: CASSLARGSTDTQYF. The CDR3 bases are TGCGCCAGCAGCTTGGCCCGGGGGAGCACCGATACGCAGTATTTT.

This chain joins TRBV6-1 and TRBJ1-4; no clear D gene. Germline values: CDR1 MNHNS, CDR2 SASEGT. CDR3 size: 15 residues. The V gene lost 2 bases and the J gene lost 0 bases, with 7 bases spanning the gap. The CDR3 DNA reads as TGTGCCAGCAGTGAACCCAGGTCAACTAATGAAAAACTGTTTTTT. It translates to CASSEPRSTNEKLFF.

This chain uses TRBV4-2 with TRBJ2-3; 12 bases are a match to TRBD2. This CDR3 region has 19 residues. The germline CDR1 and CDR2 sequences are LGHNA and YNFKEQ. Unmatched junction bases numbered 11, after V lost 0 bases and J lost 4 bases. The CDR3 DNA reads as TGTGCCAGCAGCCAAGACCCAATGGGAAGACTAGCGGGGGCAGATACGCAGTATTTT. As protein: CASSQDPMGRLAGADTQYF.

This chain uses TRBV15 with TRBJ1-1, with D possibly matching TRBD1 (5 bases). V was trimmed by 3 bases and J by 3 bases, leaving 11 bases between them. CDR1 is LNHNV, CDR2 YYDKDF, per germline (reference sequence). CDR3 length equals 14 residues. CDR3 in DNA: TGTGCCACCAGCAGGCCAGGGTGGGACACTGAAGCTTTCTTT. It codes for CATSRPGWDTEAFF.

The chain recombines TRBV24-1 with TRBJ2-1; the D gene is possibly TRBD2 (6 bases). The V and J ends lost 11 bases and 5 bases respectively, with 15 bases between them. CDR1 and CDR2 from the germline V gene are KGHDR and SFDVKD. The CDR3 runs to 13 residues. Here the CDR3 reads CAIGTPLNNEQFF. The CDR3 DNA is TGTGCCATCGGGACTCCGCTAAACAATGAGCAGTTCTTC.

This chain uses TRBV5-1 with TRBJ2-1; 12 bases map to TRBD2. This CDR3 has 15 amino acids. Germline loops: CDR1 SGHRS, CDR2 YFSETQ. The V gene end was trimmed by 4 bases and the J gene end by 6 bases; junction bases not matched to a gene: 5. Here the CDR3 reads CASSRTSGMVNEQFF. DNA for the CDR3: TGCGCCAGCAGCCGGACTAGCGGGATGGTCAATGAGCAGTTCTTC.

J is TRBJ2-7 and V is TRBV4-2; weak D call: TRBD2 (6 bases). Trimming left V 0 bases short and J 7 bases short, with 19 bases between. The germline gives CDR1 LGHNA, CDR2 YNFKEQ. The CDR3 is made up of 16 amino acids. In nucleotides, the CDR3 is TGTGCCAGCAGCCAAGATGACCGGGACTGGGTTAGGGAGCAGTACTTC. It is translated as CASSQDDRDWVREQYF.

The chain links TRBV19 to TRBJ2-2, with D possibly TRBD1 on 5 matching bases. With 6 bases removed from V and 2 bases from J, the gap between germline ends came to 10 bases. Germline V gene sequence: CDR1 LNHDA, CDR2 SQIVND (reference sequence). The CDR3 sequence is 14 residues long. CDR3: CASSRAVNTGELFF. The CDR3 DNA sequence: TGTGCCAGTAGCAGGGCAGTTAACACCGGGGAGCTGTTTTTT.

J is TRBJ2-1 and V is TRBV19, with TRBD2 matching 9 bases. CDR3 length: 16 amino acids. V lost 6 bases and J lost 5; bases outside the gene matches: 11. Germline CDR1 is LNHDA and CDR2 is SQIVND (reference sequence). DNA for the CDR3: TGTGCCAGTAGCCCAACGGGGACTAGCATCCACAATGAGCAGTTCTTC. Protein: CASSPTGTSIHNEQFF.

The chain recombines TRBV6-1 with TRBJ1-1; D is perhaps TRBD1 (6 bases). V lost 3 bases and J lost 1, with 12 bases in between. The V gene's germline CDR1 is MNHNS and CDR2 SASEGT. The CDR3 totals 15 residues. This CDR3 is CASSETGAGNTEAFF. Here the CDR3 DNA reads TGTGCCAGCAGTGAGACAGGAGCAGGGAACACTGAAGCTTTCTTT.

The CDR3 sequence is CATSRETATIYF. As DNA, the CDR3 is TGTGCCACCAGCAGAGAGACAGCCACCATATATTTT. This sequence joins TRBV15 and TRBJ1-3, with D possibly matching TRBD1 (5 bases). The CDR3 is made up of 12 amino acids. Per the germline V gene, CDR1 is LNHNV and CDR2 is YYDKDF (reference sequence). V was cut by 0 bases and J by 9 bases, with 6 bases left in between.

CDR3 DNA: TGTGCCAGCAGTTTATTCGACTATGGCTACACCTTC. This gives the protein CASSLFDYGYTF. The chain couples TRBV12-3 or TRBV12-4 to TRBJ1-2; D is unresolved. V lost 2 bases to trimming and J lost 3 bases, with 4 bases between them. This CDR3 region has 12 residues.

The chain recombines TRBV14 with TRBJ2-5, with D possibly matching TRBD2 (6 bases). There are 13 residues in the CDR3. The V gene's germline CDR1 is SGHDN and CDR2 FVKESK. The V gene lost 10 bases and the J gene lost 5 bases, with 17 bases spanning the gap. The CDR3 DNA is TGTGCCACCCGTAGGGGAGGTGGTGAGACCCAGTACTTC. Translated, it gives CATRRGGGETQYF.

This clone was found once. The chain uses TRBV5-1 and TRBJ2-3, with D possibly TRBD1 on 5 matching bases. V lost 3 bases and J 2 bases, leaving 10 bases between the germline ends. Looked up from germline, CDR1 is SGHRS and CDR2 is YFSETQ. The CDR3 has 14 amino acids. As DNA, the CDR3 is TGCGCCAGCAGCTCGACAGTGAACACAGATACGCAGTATTTT. This codes for CASSSTVNTDTQYF.

CDR3 protein: CASSLYRTSTDTQYF. CDR3 coding DNA: TGTGCCAGCAGCTTATATAGAACCTCCACAGATACGCAGTATTTT. This rearrangement joins TRBV5-5 to TRBJ2-3, with no clear D. Trimming took off 2 bases at V and 2 bases at J, with 12 bases between the two ends. CDR3 length: 15 amino acids. Germline-derived CDR1 and CDR2 are SGHKS and YYEKEE (reference sequence).

The chain combines TRBV24-1 with TRBJ2-5, with a possible D match to TRBD1 (5 bases). The V gene lost 4 bases and the J gene lost 0 bases, with 11 bases spanning the gap. CDR1 is KGHDR and CDR2 is SFDVKD in the germline V gene. The CDR3 has 15 residues. Written as DNA, the CDR3 is TGTGCCACCAGTGAGCCAGACAGATACCAAGAGACCCAGTACTTC. It is translated as CATSEPDRYQETQYF.

J is TRBJ2-7 and V is TRBV19; 10 positions match TRBD1. The CDR3 covers 14 residues. Trimming removed 4 bases from V and 2 bases from J; junction bases left unmatched: 2. CDR1 is LNHDA, CDR2 SQIVND, per germline (reference sequence). The CDR3 is CASSRDRGAYEQYF. The DNA for the CDR3 is TGTGCCAGTAGTAGGGACAGGGGCGCCTACGAGCAGTACTTC.

This chain connects TRBV29-1 to TRBJ2-3; 11 positions match TRBD2. The CDR3 runs to 16 residues. The germline CDR1 and CDR2 sequences are SQVTM and ANQGSEA. The V and J ends lost 5 bases and 0 bases, in that order; junction bases with no gene match: 7. This chain's CDR3 is CSVSGLAETSTDTQYF. CDR3 sequence (DNA): TGCAGCGTTTCGGGACTAGCGGAAACTAGCACAGATACGCAGTATTTT.

The table lists this clone with a few counts. The gene calls are TRBV7-2 and TRBJ1-6; 7 bases are a match to TRBD1. Germline CDR1 is SGHTA and CDR2 is FQGNSA. This CDR3 is 14 amino acids long. The J segment lost 10 bases and the V segment lost 3 bases, leaving 6 bases of the junction unmatched. DNA of the CDR3: TGTGCCAGCAGCTTCAGGGGGTCGGAGTCACCCCTCCACTTT. Its translation: CASSFRGSESPLHF.